This TCR beta chain emerged from a study of T cell responses to AZD1222 COVID-19 vaccine. Study-wide context: Second-dose timings of about 4 or about 12 weeks were pooled.

The table came from immunoSEQ multiplex PCR; TCRdb's copy has only in-frame clones and leaves some out. The sample has 88,000 or so clones, under 90% seen once; the top ten hold 2% to 2.5%. Overall study results and limits: The span of vaccine-associated CD4 TCRs extended across spike, with dominance at 160-218 and 743-854.

Remarks on this clone: The antigen is unknown.

The origin of this receptor is an adult in good health. Sequenced here: peripheral blood, sampled on day 0 of AZD1222 vaccination.

CDR3 amino acids: CASSLGDIGGYTF. CDR3 nucleotide sequence: TGTGCCAGCAGCTTGGGGGACATCGGAGGCTACACCTTC. This chain links TRBV3-1 (or the pseudogene TRBV3-2) with TRBJ1-2; TRBD1 is a possible D gene (6 bases). There are 13 residues in the CDR3. Germline CDR1 LGHDT, CDR2 YNNKEL (reference sequence). V lost 5 bases to trimming and J lost 8 bases, with 15 bases between them.